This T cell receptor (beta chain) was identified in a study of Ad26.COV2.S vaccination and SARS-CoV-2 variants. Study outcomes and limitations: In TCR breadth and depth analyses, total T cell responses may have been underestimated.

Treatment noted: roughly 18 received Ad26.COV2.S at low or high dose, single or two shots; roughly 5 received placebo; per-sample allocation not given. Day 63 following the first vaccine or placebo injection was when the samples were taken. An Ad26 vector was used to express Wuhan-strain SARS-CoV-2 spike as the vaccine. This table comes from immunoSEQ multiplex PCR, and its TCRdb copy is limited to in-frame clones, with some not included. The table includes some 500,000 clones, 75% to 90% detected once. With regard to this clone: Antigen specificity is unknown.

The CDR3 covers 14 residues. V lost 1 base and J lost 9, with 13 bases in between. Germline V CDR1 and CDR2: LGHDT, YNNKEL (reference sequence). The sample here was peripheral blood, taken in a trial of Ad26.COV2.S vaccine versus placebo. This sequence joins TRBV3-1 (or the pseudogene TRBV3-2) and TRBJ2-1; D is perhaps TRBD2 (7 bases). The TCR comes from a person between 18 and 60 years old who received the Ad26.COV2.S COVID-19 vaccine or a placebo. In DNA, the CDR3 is TGTGCCAGCAGCCAAGCGGGGGGCCGGGGTGAGCAGTTCTTC. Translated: CASSQAGGRGEQFF.